This paragraph covers one T cell receptor beta chain sequence. This CDR3 is built from 15 residues. Germline V CDR1 and CDR2: LNHDA, SQIVND (reference sequence). V lost 3 bases to trimming and J lost 3 bases; unmatched junction nucleotides: 7. This sample stems from a study of blood T cell repertoires in COVID-19. The wider study: Collection of acute and convalescent COVID-19 samples took place in the United States, Italy and Spain. T cells, B-cell-depleted T cells, or PBMCs supplied cDNA or gDNA.

Study processing details: Nucleated cell number was recorded as an estimate derived from reference gene primer amplification. Assay: immunoSEQ multiplex PCR; the TCRdb copy retains only in-frame clones and omits some. The V and J calls and clone size were taken over from that table, and D and trimming were inferred from the DNA. The repertoire consists of tens of thousands of clones, with 88% occurring once and the leading ten covering 25% to 35%. The genes are TRBV19 and TRBJ2-7; 8 nucleotides agree with TRBD1. Sample: peripheral blood. The TCR comes from a man aged 50-59 years with acute or convalescent COVID-19. In nucleotides, the CDR3 is TGTGCCAGTAGTATCTTGCAGGGGGCTAACTACGAGCAGTACTTC. Amino acids: CASSILQGANYEQYF.